Only one count was recorded for the clone carrying this TCR beta chain. This entry belongs to a study of T cells in Graves' hyperthyroidism and ophthalmopathy. Amplification of TCR beta CDR3 regions was performed using RNA transcripts as template. The TCR CDR3 first-round RT-PCR relied on the HTBI primer set. In TCRdb, the multiplex PCR reads were re-called with MiXCR into one record per CDR3 protein. The data show under 400,000 distinct CDR3 sequences, roughly 15% seen once. Material: blood. This TCR was recovered from a woman aged 55-69 years with Graves' ophthalmopathy.

In nucleotides, the CDR3 is TGTGCCAGCAGTTACACAAGGGGACCAGGGCCCCAGCATTTT. This sequence encodes CASSYTRGPGPQHF. The chain recombines TRBV6-5 with TRBJ1-5, with D possibly matching TRBD1 (5 bases). V shed 2 bases and J shed 9 bases, with 14 bases lying between them. CDR3 size: 14 residues. Looked up from germline, CDR1 is MNHEY and CDR2 is SVGAGI.